The clone carrying this T cell receptor (beta chain) was counted ten times or more. Its target is unknown. TCRbeta library preparation incorporated unique molecular identifiers. MiXCR, applied by TCRdb to the PCR reads, yields one record per CDR3 protein. This table has around 270,000 distinct CDR3 sequences, 9.5% to 13% appearing once. This sample was included in a study of T-cell reconstitution after alpha-beta-depleted transplantation in children. Study-wide findings and caveats: By one year post-transplant, T-cell counts and diversity largely arose from T cells that were newly produced. By about two months after transplant, alpha-beta T cells reportedly arose from several hundred graft clones that had expanded. There were some patients whose high TCRbeta diversity at day 60 came from surviving recipient T cells and thymic progenitors.

Trimming stripped 11 bases from V and 2 bases from J, with 11 bases between. The CDR3 spans 12 residues. Germline V gene lookup returns CDR1 ENHRY and CDR2 SYGVKD. The receptor was isolated from a boy less than two years old with acute myeloid leukemia, due to receive a stem cell transplant. The V and J genes are TRBV10-3 and TRBJ2-3, with D possibly TRBD2 on 5 matching bases. The sequencing used PBMCs, collected before TCRalphabeta/CD19-depleted stem cell transplant. This CDR3 reads CAAGPSTDTQYF. The CDR3 bases are TGTGCCGCGGGTCCTTCCACAGATACGCAGTATTTT.